A single sample gave rise to the 17 T cell receptor beta chains below, sequenced in a study of shared clonotypes between healthy human individuals. The protocol was immunoSEQ multiplex PCR, while the TCRdb copy is restricted to in-frame clones and leaves out a portion. The sample lists about 95,000 clones; under 80% were seen once. Sequenced input: memory CD8+ T cells sorted from blood. Documented subset: CD45RO+ cells pooled with CCR7-negative TemRA cells. The receptors were gathered from a man aged 30-40 years in good health.

This clone appeared once. The chain is built from TRBV5-1 and TRBJ2-7, with 12 bases that match TRBD2. J was trimmed by 4 bases and V by 5 bases; bases with no gene match: 7. There are 15 residues in the CDR3. Germline-derived CDR1 and CDR2 are SGHRS and YFSETQ. The CDR3: CASSLTSGSYYEQYF. The CDR3 coding sequence is TGCGCCAGCAGTCTGACTAGCGGGAGTTATTACGAGCAGTACTTC.

This clone showed up just a few times. The chain employs TRBV6-5 and TRBJ1-4; 8 nucleotides agree with TRBD1. The CDR3 length is 14 residues. Germline CDR1 reads MNHEY; CDR2 reads SVGAGI. Trimming at V came to 6 bases and at J to 7 bases, leaving 7 bases not matched to a gene. The CDR3 sequence is CASRGQGWTEKLFF. In DNA form, the CDR3 reads TGTGCCAGCAGAGGACAGGGTTGGACTGAAAAACTGTTTTTT.

This clone has only one observation. The chain employs TRBV7-3 and TRBJ2-3; TRBD1 is a possible D gene (6 bases). The V gene lost 5 bases and the J gene lost 3 bases, with 12 bases spanning the gap. CDR1 and CDR2 from the germline V gene are SGHTA and FQGTGA. The CDR3 spans 14 residues. The CDR3 coding sequence is TGTGCCAGCAGCGACGGACAGATTACAGATACGCAGTATTTT. Amino acids: CASSDGQITDTQYF.

J is TRBJ2-2 and V is TRBV27; 11 nucleotides align to TRBD2. Per the germline V gene, CDR1 is MNHEY and CDR2 is SMNVEV (reference sequence). CDR3 length equals 17 residues. The trim removed 6 bases at V and 5 bases at J, leaving 11 bases unmatched. CDR3: CASRPGLAELWTGELFF. DNA for the CDR3: TGTGCCAGCAGACCGGGACTAGCGGAGCTGTGGACCGGGGAGCTGTTTTTT.

This clone was observed at least ten times. This sequence joins TRBV28 and TRBJ2-7, with D possibly called TRBD1 or TRBD2 (6 bases each). Per the germline V gene, CDR1 is MDHEN and CDR2 is SYDVKM. Trimming stripped 5 bases from V and 2 bases from J, with 19 bases between. This CDR3 comprises 16 residues. This CDR3 is CASSGGLSGSPYEQYF. As DNA, the CDR3 is TGTGCCAGCAGTGGGGGGCTAAGCGGGTCCCCCTACGAGCAGTACTTC.

The chain joins TRBV5-8 to TRBJ2-1; 10 bases fit TRBD2. V lost 0 bases and J lost 1; bases outside the gene matches: 10. Germline loops: CDR1 SGHTS, CDR2 YDEGEE. The CDR3 is made up of 19 amino acids. The CDR3 protein is CASSLARASGRGSYNEQFF. The CDR3 nucleotides read TGTGCCAGCAGCTTGGCCAGGGCTAGCGGGAGAGGGTCCTACAATGAGCAGTTCTTC.

The rearrangement uses TRBV7-6 and TRBJ1-1; 8 bases align to TRBD1. With V trimmed by 1 base and J by 4 bases, 11 bases remained unmatched. Germline V gene lookup returns CDR1 SGHVS and CDR2 FNYEAQ. The CDR3 has 17 residues. CDR3 nucleotides: TGTGCCAGCAGCTTAGTAGGGGCAGGGGGCGCGGGCACTGAAGCTTTCTTT. It is translated as CASSLVGAGGAGTEAFF.

The table lists this clone with a few counts. The CDR3 DNA reads TGTGCCAGCAGGACTGGGACAGCCTACGAGCAGTACTTC. Translating gives CASRTGTAYEQYF. The J gene is TRBJ2-7, the V gene TRBV28; 7 bases are a match to TRBD1. Trimming took 6 bases from V and 2 from J; bases not matched to a gene: 4. This CDR3 is built from 13 residues. Germline V gives CDR1 MDHEN, CDR2 SYDVKM.

The V gene is TRBV9, the J gene TRBJ2-7, with D hard to call. Trimming stripped 3 bases from V and 4 bases from J, with 11 bases between. The CDR3 is 13 residues long. Germline lookup yields CDR1 SGDLS and CDR2 YYNGEE. This CDR3 reads CASSGNNKYEQYF. As DNA, the CDR3 is TGTGCCAGCAGCGGAAATAACAAATACGAGCAGTACTTC.

This chain uses TRBV19 with TRBJ2-3, with D unresolved. Deletions cut 8 bases from V and 3 bases from J, with 12 bases between. The CDR3 extends over 13 amino acids. Germline CDR1 LNHDA, CDR2 SQIVND (reference sequence). DNA for the CDR3: TGTGCCAGTTTAGACCGCCTGACAGATACGCAGTATTTT. Residues: CASLDRLTDTQYF. Supplemented by reference TRBV19 and TRBJ2-3, the full variable domain reads DGGITQSPKYLFRKEGQNVTLSCEQNLNHDAMYWYRQDPGQGLRLIYYSQIVNDFQKGDIAEGYSVSREKKESFPLTVTSAQKNPTAFYLCASLDRLTDTQYFGPGTRLTVL.

The table lists this clone with many counts. The chain couples TRBV7-9 to TRBJ2-7; 9 positions match TRBD2. Germline lookup yields CDR1 SEHNR and CDR2 FQNEAQ (reference sequence). The V and J ends lost 1 base and 6 bases, in that order; junction bases with no gene match: 4. The length of the CDR3 is 14 residues. As DNA, the CDR3 is TGTGCCAGCAGCTTAGACCTAGCGGGATTCGAGCAGTACTTC. It specifies CASSLDLAGFEQYF.

This rearrangement joins TRBV5-5 to TRBJ2-1; the D gene is possibly TRBD2 (5 bases). The CDR3 is 16 amino acids. Deletions cut 0 bases from V and 4 bases from J, with 14 bases between. CDR1 is SGHKS, CDR2 YYEKEE, per germline (reference sequence). CDR3 region: CASSLEGSPGYNEQFF. The CDR3 bases are TGTGCCAGCAGCTTGGAGGGTAGCCCGGGGTACAATGAGCAGTTCTTC. Supplemented by reference TRBV5-5 and TRBJ2-1, the full variable domain reads DAGVTQSPTHLIKTRGQQVTLRCSPISGHKSVSWYQQVLGQGPQFIFQYYEKEERGRGNFPDRFSARQFPNYSSELNVNALLLGDSALYLCASSLEGSPGYNEQFFGPGTRLTVL.

This clone has a single count. This CDR3 reads CASSWNRGPYEQYF. DNA of the CDR3: TGTGCCAGCAGCTGGAACAGGGGGCCCTACGAGCAGTACTTC. The chain combines TRBV7-2 with TRBJ2-7, with 9 positions matching TRBD1. This CDR3 is 14 amino acids long. J lost 2 bases, V lost 4 bases, and 3 bases had no gene match. CDR1 is SGHTA, CDR2 FQGNSA, per germline.

This sequence joins TRBV6-4 and TRBJ2-1; TRBD2 agrees at 9 bases. Trimming cost V 2 bases and J 8 bases; bases outside gene matches: 7. The CDR3 consists of 15 residues. Germline CDR1 MRHNA, CDR2 SNTAGT. CDR3 protein: CASSDNAGGGDEQFF. Here the CDR3 DNA reads TGTGCCAGCAGTGACAATGCGGGAGGGGGCGATGAGCAGTTCTTC.

The gene calls are TRBV28 and TRBJ2-7; D possibly uses TRBD1 or TRBD2 (5 bases each). V lost 4 bases and J 3 bases, leaving 16 bases between the germline ends. The CDR3 length is 15 residues. Germline V gene lookup returns CDR1 MDHEN and CDR2 SYDVKM. The CDR3 spells CASSSRRDDHYEQYF. CDR3 bases: TGTGCCAGCAGTTCCCGCCGGGACGATCACTACGAGCAGTACTTC.

J is TRBJ2-4 and V is TRBV15; 8 bases align to TRBD2. Trimming cost V 0 bases and J 6 bases; bases outside gene matches: 13. Germline values: CDR1 LNHNV, CDR2 YYDKDF (reference sequence). The CDR3 consists of 18 residues. CDR3 DNA sequence: TGTGCCACCAGCAGAGATCTTTTCCCTAGCGGGTGGGTAAACATTCAGTACTTC. Protein product: CATSRDLFPSGWVNIQYF.

This clone was seen a single time. This sample also contains other DNA sequences that code for the same CDR3. V usage is TRBV7-6 and J usage is TRBJ1-3; TRBD1 matches at 8 bases. From germline, CDR1 is SGHVS and CDR2 FNYEAQ. Losses at the gene ends were 6 bases for V and 4 bases for J; bases not matched to a gene: 5. The CDR3 consists of 14 residues. The CDR3 DNA is TGTGCCAGCAGACCGGACAGGGTCGGAAACACCATATATTTT. It translates to CASRPDRVGNTIYF.